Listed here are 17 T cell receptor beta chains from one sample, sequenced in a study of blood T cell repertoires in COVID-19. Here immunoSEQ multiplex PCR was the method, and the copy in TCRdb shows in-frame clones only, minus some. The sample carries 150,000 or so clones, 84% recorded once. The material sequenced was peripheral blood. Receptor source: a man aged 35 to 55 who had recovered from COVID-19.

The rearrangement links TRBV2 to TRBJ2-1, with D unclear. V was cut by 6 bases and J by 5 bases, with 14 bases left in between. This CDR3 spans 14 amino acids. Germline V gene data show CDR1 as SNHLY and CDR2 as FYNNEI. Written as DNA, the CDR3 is TGTGCCAGCAGGGGTTGGGCAGGTAACAATGAGCAGTTCTTC. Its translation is CASRGWAGNNEQFF.

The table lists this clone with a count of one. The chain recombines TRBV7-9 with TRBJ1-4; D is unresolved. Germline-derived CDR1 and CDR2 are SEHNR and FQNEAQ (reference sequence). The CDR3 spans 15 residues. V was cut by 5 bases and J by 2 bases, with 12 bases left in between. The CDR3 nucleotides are TGTGCCAGCAGCCCCCTCCCCGCGACTAATGAAAAACTGTTTTTT. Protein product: CASSPLPATNEKLFF.

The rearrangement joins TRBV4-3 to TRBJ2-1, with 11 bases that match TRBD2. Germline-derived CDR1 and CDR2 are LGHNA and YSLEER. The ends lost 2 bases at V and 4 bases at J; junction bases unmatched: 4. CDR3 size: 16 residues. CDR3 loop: CASSQSGTSGYNEQFF. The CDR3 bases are TGCGCCAGCAGCCAATCCGGGACTAGCGGTTACAATGAGCAGTTCTTC.

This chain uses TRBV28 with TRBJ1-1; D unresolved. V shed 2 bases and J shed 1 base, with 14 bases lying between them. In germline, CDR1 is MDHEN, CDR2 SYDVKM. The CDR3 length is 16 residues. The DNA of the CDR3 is TGTGCCAGCAGTTTAACGCCTTCCTCGGGGAACACTGAAGCTTTCTTT. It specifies CASSLTPSSGNTEAFF.

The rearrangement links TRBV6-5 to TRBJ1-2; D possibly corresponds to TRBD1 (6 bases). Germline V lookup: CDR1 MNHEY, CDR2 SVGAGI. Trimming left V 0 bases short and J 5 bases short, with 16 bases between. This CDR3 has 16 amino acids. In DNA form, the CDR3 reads TGTGCCAGCAGTTACTCGACTCAGGACAGACCATATGGCTACACCTTC. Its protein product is CASSYSTQDRPYGYTF.

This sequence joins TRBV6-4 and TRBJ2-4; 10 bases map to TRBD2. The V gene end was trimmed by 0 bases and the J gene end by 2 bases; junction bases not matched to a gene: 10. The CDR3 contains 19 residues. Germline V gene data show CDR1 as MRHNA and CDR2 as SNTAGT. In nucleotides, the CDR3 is TGTGCCAGCAGTGACTCGAGATCGTCAGCGGGAGGGACCAAAAACATTCAGTACTTC. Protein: CASSDSRSSAGGTKNIQYF.

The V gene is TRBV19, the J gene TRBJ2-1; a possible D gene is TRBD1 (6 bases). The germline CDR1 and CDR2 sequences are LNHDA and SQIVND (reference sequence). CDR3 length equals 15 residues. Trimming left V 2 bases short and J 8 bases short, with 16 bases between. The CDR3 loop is CASSIYRTVKHEQFF. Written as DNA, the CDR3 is TGTGCCAGTAGTATATACAGGACAGTTAAGCATGAGCAGTTCTTC.

The CDR3 region is CASSEYAGNYGYTF. DNA of the CDR3: TGTGCCAGCAGTGAATATGCCGGGAACTATGGCTACACCTTC. This chain links TRBV25-1 with TRBJ1-2; no firm D call. The germline V and J ends were trimmed by 0 bases and 2 bases, with 7 bases remaining between them. Germline CDR1 is MGHDK and CDR2 is SYGVNS. The CDR3 loop spans 14 amino acids.

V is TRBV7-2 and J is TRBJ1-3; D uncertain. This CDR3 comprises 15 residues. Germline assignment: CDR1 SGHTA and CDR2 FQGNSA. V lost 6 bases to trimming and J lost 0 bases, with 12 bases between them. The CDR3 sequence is CASSRDTPSGNTIYF. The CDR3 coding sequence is TGTGCCAGCAGTCGCGACACCCCCTCTGGAAACACCATATATTTT.

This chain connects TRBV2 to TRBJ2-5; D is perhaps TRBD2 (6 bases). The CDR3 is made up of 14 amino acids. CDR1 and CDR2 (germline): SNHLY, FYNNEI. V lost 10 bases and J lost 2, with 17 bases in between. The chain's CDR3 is CAITIGGKQETQYF. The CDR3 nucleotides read TGTGCCATAACCATCGGAGGGAAACAAGAGACCCAGTACTTC.

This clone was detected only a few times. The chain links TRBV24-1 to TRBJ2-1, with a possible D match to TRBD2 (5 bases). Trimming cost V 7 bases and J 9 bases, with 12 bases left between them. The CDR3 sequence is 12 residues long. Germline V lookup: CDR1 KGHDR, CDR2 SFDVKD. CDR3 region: CATSGLNSEQFF. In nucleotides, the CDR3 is TGTGCCACCAGCGGACTCAATAGTGAGCAGTTCTTC.

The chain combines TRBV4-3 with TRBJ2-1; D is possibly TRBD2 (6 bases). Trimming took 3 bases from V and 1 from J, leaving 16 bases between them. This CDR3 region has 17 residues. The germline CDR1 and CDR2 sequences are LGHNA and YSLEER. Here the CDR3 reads CASSHSYIADSYNEQFF. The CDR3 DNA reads TGCGCCAGCAGCCATTCATATATAGCGGATTCCTACAATGAGCAGTTCTTC.

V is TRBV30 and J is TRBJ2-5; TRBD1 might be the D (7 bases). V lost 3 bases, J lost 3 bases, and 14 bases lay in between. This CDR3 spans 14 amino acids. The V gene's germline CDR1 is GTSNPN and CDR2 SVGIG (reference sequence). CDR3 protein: CAWREGQLKETQYF. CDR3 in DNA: TGTGCCTGGAGGGAGGGACAGTTAAAAGAGACCCAGTACTTC.

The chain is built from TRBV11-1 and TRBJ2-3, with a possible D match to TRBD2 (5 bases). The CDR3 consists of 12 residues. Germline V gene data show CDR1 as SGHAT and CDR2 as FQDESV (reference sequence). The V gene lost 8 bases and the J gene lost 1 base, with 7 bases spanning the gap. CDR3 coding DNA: TGTGCCAGCTCGCGGGGCACAGATACGCAGTATTTT. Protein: CASSRGTDTQYF.

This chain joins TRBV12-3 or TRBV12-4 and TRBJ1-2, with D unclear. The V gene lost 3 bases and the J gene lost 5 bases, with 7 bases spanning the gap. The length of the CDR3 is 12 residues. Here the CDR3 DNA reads TGTGCCAGCAGTTTCCCAGGTTATGGCTACACCTTC. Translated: CASSFPGYGYTF.

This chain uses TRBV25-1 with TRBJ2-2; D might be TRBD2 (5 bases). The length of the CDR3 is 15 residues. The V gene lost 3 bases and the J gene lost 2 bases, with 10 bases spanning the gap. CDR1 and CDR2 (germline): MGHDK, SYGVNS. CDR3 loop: CASSEVAGNTGELFF. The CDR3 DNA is TGTGCCAGCAGTGAGGTTGCGGGTAACACCGGGGAGCTGTTTTTT. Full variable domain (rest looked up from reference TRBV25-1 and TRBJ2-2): EADIYQTPRYLVIGTGKKITLECSQTMGHDKMYWYQQDPGMELHLIHYSYGVNSTEKGDLSSESTVSRIRTEHFPLTLESARPSHTSQYLCASSEVAGNTGELFFGEGSRLTVL.

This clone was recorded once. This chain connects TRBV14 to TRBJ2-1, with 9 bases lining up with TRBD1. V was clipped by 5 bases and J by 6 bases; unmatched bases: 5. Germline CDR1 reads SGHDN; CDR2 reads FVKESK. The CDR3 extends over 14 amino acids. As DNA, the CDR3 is TGTGCCAGCAGCTCCGGGACAGGGTTCAATGAGCAGTTCTTC. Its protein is CASSSGTGFNEQFF. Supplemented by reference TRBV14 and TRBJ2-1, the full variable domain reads EAGVTQFPSHSVIEKGQTVTLRCDPISGHDNLYWYRRVMGKEIKFLLHFVKESKQDESGMPNNRFLAERTGGTYSTLKVQPAELEDSGVYFCASSSGTGFNEQFFGPGTRLTVL.